This T cell receptor (beta chain) was retrieved from a study of cytotoxic CD8 clonotypes in ibrutinib-treated CLL. This CDR3 spans 15 amino acids. Germline trimming cut 3 bases from V and 3 bases from J; bases unmatched to any gene: 2. CDR1 SGHAT and CDR2 FQNNGV come from the germline V gene. Investigators sought sequencing depths of between 1 in 200,000 and 1 in 1 million T cells. Assay: immunoSEQ multiplex PCR; the TCRdb copy retains only in-frame clones and omits some. The data hold around 15,000 clones, with 55% to 70% observed a single time. The chain recombines TRBV11-2 with TRBJ2-1, with 10 nucleotides matching TRBD2. The specimen was PBMCs, collected before ibrutinib treatment. This receptor was identified in a human donor with chronic lymphocytic leukemia. CDR3 DNA sequence: TGTGCCAGCAGCTTTACTAGCGGGATCTACAATGAGCAGTTCTTC. Translation: CASSFTSGIYNEQFF.